Listed below are T cell receptor beta chains from one sample, sequenced in a study of blood T cell repertoires in COVID-19. Measured with immunoSEQ multiplex PCR; TCRdb has only the in-frame clones, and not every one. The sample shows about 270,000 clones, 80% to 90% of them seen only once. The sequenced material came from PBMCs or T cells enriched from blood (not recorded which). The receptors originated from a woman younger than 35 who had recovered from COVID-19. Both conserved end residues are part of each CDR3. Each record gives: CDR3 length, J gene, V gene, clone size, D gene, CDR3 protein, CDR3 DNA. The D gene is left open where the match is weak. Expanded clones are given a class, and other clones once, few, many or no size at all.

17 | TRBJ1-2 | TRBV10-3 | NA | NA | CAISESNLDRTNYGYTF | TGTGCCATCAGTGAGTCCAATCTAGACAGGACTAACTATGGCTACACCTTC
16 | TRBJ1-1 | TRBV7-9 | NA | NA | CAIHLREGRVSTEAFF | TGTGCCATCCACCTTCGAGAAGGGAGGGTGAGCACTGAAGCTTTCTTT
15 | TRBJ2-3 | TRBV6-5 | NA | TRBD1 | CASSTRTGSTDTQYF | TGTGCCAGCAGTACACGGACAGGGAGCACAGATACGCAGTATTTT
14 | TRBJ1-4 | TRBV7-9 | NA | NA | CASSRTVANEKLFF | TGTGCCAGCAGCCGGACAGTGGCTAATGAAAAACTGTTTTTT
13 | TRBJ1-2 | TRBV28 | NA | NA | CASSIGTYYGYTF | TGTGCCAGCAGTATTGGGACATACTATGGCTACACCTTC
15 | TRBJ2-1 | TRBV2 | NA | TRBD2 | CASSVAGGMNNEQFF | TGTGCCAGCAGTGTTGCGGGGGGGATGAACAATGAGCAGTTCTTC
15 | TRBJ1-5 | TRBV2 | few | TRBD1 | CASRTDRGSNQPQHF | TGTGCCAGCAGAACGGACAGGGGAAGCAATCAGCCCCAGCATTTT
13 | TRBJ2-7 | TRBV27 | NA | NA | CASSFQGPYEQYF | TGTGCCAGCAGTTTTCAGGGCCCCTACGAGCAGTACTTC
15 | TRBJ2-2 | TRBV6-2/TRBV6-3 | NA | NA | CASSYSGGDTGELFF | TGTGCCAGCAGTTACTCTGGCGGGGACACCGGGGAGCTGTTTTTT
17 | TRBJ1-1 | TRBV5-1 | once | TRBD1 | CASSLAAGGARGTEAFF | TGCGCCAGCAGCTTGGCAGCAGGGGGCGCGCGGGGCACTGAAGCTTTCTTT
13 | TRBJ2-1 | TRBV5-1 | NA | NA | CASSAVLSGEQFF | TGCGCCAGCAGCGCCGTACTATCTGGTGAGCAGTTCTTC
13 | TRBJ1-5 | TRBV5-1 | NA | NA | CASSTEMNQPQHF | TGCGCCAGCAGTACAGAAATGAATCAGCCCCAGCATTTT
13 | TRBJ1-2 | TRBV14 | NA | TRBD1 | CASSQVTGGGYTF | TGTGCCAGCAGCCAAGTAACAGGGGGAGGCTACACCTTC
15 | TRBJ2-7 | TRBV11-2 | NA | NA | CASSRAGGQHYEQYF | TGTGCCAGCAGCCGGGCCGGAGGACAGCACTACGAGCAGTACTTC
12 | TRBJ1-2 | TRBV7-8 | NA | NA | CASSRQSYGYTF | TGTGCCAGCAGTCGACAGTCTTATGGCTACACCTTC
12 | TRBJ1-2 | TRBV29-1 | NA | TRBD1 | CSAGGGNYGYTF | TGCAGCGCAGGGGGGGGTAACTATGGCTACACCTTC
12 | TRBJ1-1 | TRBV5-1 | few | TRBD1 | CASSLGAGGAFF | TGCGCCAGCAGCCTGGGGGCAGGGGGTGCTTTCTTT
14 | TRBJ2-7 | TRBV28 | NA | TRBD2 | CASSSGTLAYEQYF | TGTGCCAGCAGTAGCGGGACGCTCGCCTACGAGCAGTACTTC
14 | TRBJ1-1 | TRBV30 | NA | TRBD1 | CAWRLDRVNTEAFF | TGTGCCTGGAGGCTGGACAGGGTGAACACTGAAGCTTTCTTT
12 | TRBJ1-5 | TRBV2 | NA | NA | CASSEDSGPQHF | TGTGCCAGCAGTGAGGACAGCGGGCCCCAGCATTTT
16 | TRBJ1-2 | TRBV15 | NA | TRBD1 | CATSKPGTEANYGYTF | TGTGCCACCAGCAAGCCCGGGACAGAAGCTAACTATGGCTACACCTTC
14 | TRBJ1-2 | TRBV7-9 | NA | NA | CASSLESASYGYTF | TGTGCCAGCAGCTTAGAATCAGCGTCTTATGGCTACACCTTC
17 | TRBJ2-3 | TRBV11-2 | NA | TRBD2 | CASSPLSGGASTDTQYF | TGTGCCAGCAGCCCCCTTAGCGGGGGGGCGAGCACAGATACGCAGTATTTT
15 | TRBJ2-3 | TRBV6-2/TRBV6-3 | NA | NA | CASSYRSSGTDTQYF | TGTGCCAGCAGTTATCGGTCGAGTGGCACAGATACGCAGTATTTT
13 | TRBJ1-2 | TRBV5-1 | NA | TRBD1 | CASSPGQEDGYTF | TGCGCCAGCAGCCCGGGACAGGAGGATGGCTACACCTTC
16 | TRBJ1-2 | TRBV6-6 | few | TRBD1 | CASSRGTGVINYGYTF | TGTGCCAGCAGTCGAGGGACAGGGGTCATTAACTATGGCTACACCTTC
16 | TRBJ2-7 | TRBV4-1 | NA | NA | CASSHGPQGNSYEQYF | TGCGCCAGCAGCCACGGGCCCCAGGGGAACTCCTACGAGCAGTACTTC
15 | TRBJ2-3 | TRBV5-1 | once | TRBD1 | CASSLEGQGRDTQYF | TGCGCCAGCAGCTTGGAGGGACAGGGAAGGGATACGCAGTATTTT
20 | TRBJ2-2 | TRBV6-2/TRBV6-3 | NA | TRBD2 | CASSTQLRLAGGSNTGELFF | TGTGCCAGCAGTACCCAGCTGCGACTAGCGGGGGGATCGAACACCGGGGAGCTGTTTTTT
14 | TRBJ1-6 | TRBV7-9 | NA | NA | CASSLEETAQPLHF | TGTGCCAGCAGCTTAGAGGAGACAGCTCAACCCCTCCACTTT
14 | TRBJ1-2 | TRBV18 | NA | NA | CASSLDGKGRGYTF | TGTGCCAGCTCCTTGGACGGGAAAGGGAGGGGCTACACCTTC
15 | TRBJ1-2 | TRBV6-6 | NA | TRBD1 | CASSYDRTGGYGYTF | TGTGCCAGCAGTTACGATAGGACAGGGGGCTATGGCTACACCTTC
19 | TRBJ1-5 | TRBV15 | NA | NA | CATSDRTNRVTYSNQPQHF | TGTGCCACCAGCGACAGGACAAACCGCGTAACTTATAGCAATCAGCCCCAGCATTTT
13 | TRBJ1-1 | TRBV28 | NA | NA | CASIPGSYTEAFF | TGTGCCAGCATCCCAGGTTCATACACTGAAGCTTTCTTT
15 | TRBJ2-5 | TRBV6-4 | NA | TRBD2 | CASSEGAGDSETQYF | TGTGCCAGCAGTGAAGGAGCGGGGGATTCGGAGACCCAGTACTTC
14 | TRBJ2-7 | TRBV2 | NA | NA | CASSEALGQHEQYF | TGTGCCAGCAGTGAAGCGCTTGGGCAGCACGAGCAGTACTTC
14 | TRBJ2-7 | TRBV6-1 | NA | TRBD1 | CASSEAGQGYEQYF | TGTGCCAGCAGTGAGGCGGGACAGGGTTACGAGCAGTACTTC
15 | TRBJ1-4 | TRBV7-9 | NA | TRBD1 | CASSLWTGHYEKLFF | TGTGCCAGCAGCCTATGGACAGGGCATTATGAAAAACTGTTTTTT
15 | TRBJ2-1 | TRBV28 | NA | NA | CASSPAGVTYNEQFF | TGTGCCAGTTCTCCGGCAGGGGTTACCTACAATGAGCAGTTCTTC
15 | TRBJ1-2 | TRBV10-3 | NA | TRBD1 | CAIRPQDRVGYGYTF | TGTGCCATCAGACCCCAGGACAGGGTAGGGTATGGCTACACCTTC
13 | TRBJ2-7 | TRBV7-8 | NA | TRBD1 | CASSRDRDYEQYF | TGTGCCAGCAGCCGGGACAGGGACTACGAGCAGTACTTC
11 | TRBJ1-1 | TRBV30 | once | NA | CAWSGESEAFF | TGTGCCTGGAGTGGGGAGAGTGAAGCTTTCTTT
17 | TRBJ1-5 | TRBV28 | NA | TRBD1 | CASSLRAGQGANQPQHF | TGTGCCAGCAGTTTAAGGGCAGGACAGGGGGCGAATCAGCCCCAGCATTTT
12 | TRBJ1-2 | TRBV6-2/TRBV6-3 | NA | NA | CASSYEVYGYTF | TGTGCCAGCAGTTACGAGGTCTATGGCTACACCTTC
15 | TRBJ2-3 | TRBV2 | NA | TRBD2 | CASRNSGGATDTQYF | TGTGCCAGCAGGAATAGCGGGGGAGCCACAGATACGCAGTATTTT
14 | TRBJ2-5 | TRBV28 | NA | NA | CASIPRGRGVTQYF | TGTGCCAGCATCCCCCGCGGCAGGGGGGTGACCCAGTACTTC
15 | TRBJ1-1 | TRBV7-2 | NA | NA | CASSTTGNMNTEAFF | TGTGCCAGCAGTACAACAGGGAACATGAACACTGAAGCTTTCTTT
15 | TRBJ2-3 | TRBV7-9 | once | TRBD2 | CASSLGTSGGDTQYF | TGTGCCAGCAGCTTAGGGACTAGCGGGGGAGATACGCAGTATTTT
16 | TRBJ1-4 | TRBV21-1 | NA | NA | CASSRGQGLDNEKLFF | TGTGCCAGCAGCAGGGGACAGGGACTGGATAATGAAAAACTGTTTTTT
13 | TRBJ2-7 | TRBV6-1 | NA | NA | CASSEGPQTEQYF | TGTGCCAGCAGTGAAGGGCCGCAAACGGAGCAGTACTTC
15 | TRBJ2-7 | TRBV7-9 | once | NA | CASSLAQGRTYEQYF | TGTGCCAGCAGCTTAGCGCAGGGCAGAACCTACGAGCAGTACTTC